This T cell receptor beta chain originates from a study of radiation and T cells in renal cell carcinoma. The germline CDR1 and CDR2 sequences are MNHNY and SVGAGI (reference sequence). The CDR3 has 13 residues. With 2 bases removed from V and 7 bases from J, the gap between germline ends came to 12 bases. A remark on this clone: Its target is unknown.

The treatment is: 15 Gy SBRT to primary tumor, nephrectomy 4 weeks later. Using immunoSEQ multiplex PCR, the repertoire was profiled, and TCRdb retains in-frame clones only, with some absent. Of under 20,000 clones in the sample, less than 65% were seen once. Study-level results: Only small tumor regions of roughly 1 g were sampled.

The TCR originated in a woman between 65 and 79 years old with renal cell carcinoma. Sequenced material: tumor tissue, taken from a patient whose treatment included radiotherapy and nephrectomy. This chain connects TRBV6-6 to TRBJ2-7; no firm D call. CDR3 sequence: CASSYPPLREQYF. The CDR3 bases are TGTGCCAGCAGTTACCCCCCTTTGCGGGAGCAGTACTTC.